Listed below are T cell receptor beta chains from one sample, sequenced in a study of blood T cell repertoires in COVID-19. Assay: immunoSEQ multiplex PCR; the TCRdb copy retains only in-frame clones and omits some. Of about 350,000 clones in the sample, approximately 91% were seen once. Material for sequencing was peripheral blood. These receptors all come from a woman in her 70s with COVID-19, enrolled during active disease. Both conserved end residues are part of each CDR3. D genes are given only for firm matches. Only some rows state a clone size, as once, few, many or a class for expanded clones.

clone_size: -
v_call: TRBV5-6
j_call: TRBJ2-3
d_call: -
cdr3_aa: CASSPRQGTDTQYF
cdr3_nt: TGTGCCAGCAGCCCCCGACAGGGCACAGATACGCAGTATTTT

clone_size: once
v_call: TRBV9
j_call: TRBJ2-2
d_call: -
cdr3_aa: CASSLSTGTTNTGELFF
cdr3_nt: TGTGCCAGCAGCTTAAGTACCGGGACAACGAACACCGGGGAGCTGTTTTTT

clone_size: -
v_call: TRBV7-9
j_call: TRBJ1-1
d_call: TRBD1
cdr3_aa: CASSLGRGTGAEAFF
cdr3_nt: TGTGCCAGCAGCTTGGGTAGAGGGACAGGGGCTGAAGCTTTCTTT

clone_size: -
v_call: TRBV5-1
j_call: TRBJ1-1
d_call: TRBD1
cdr3_aa: CASSFGTGDTEAFF
cdr3_nt: TGCGCCAGCAGCTTTGGGACAGGGGACACTGAAGCTTTCTTT

clone_size: -
v_call: TRBV6-5
j_call: TRBJ1-2
d_call: -
cdr3_aa: CASSPQTGAYGYTF
cdr3_nt: TGTGCCAGCAGTCCCCAAACAGGCGCCTATGGCTACACCTTC

clone_size: -
v_call: TRBV12-3/TRBV12-4
j_call: TRBJ1-1
d_call: -
cdr3_aa: CASTLGPEAFF
cdr3_nt: TGTGCCAGCACCCTGGGGCCTGAAGCTTTCTTT

clone_size: -
v_call: TRBV27
j_call: TRBJ1-2
d_call: -
cdr3_aa: CASTRRTPTRGYTF
cdr3_nt: TGTGCCAGTACTAGACGGACGCCAACGAGGGGCTACACCTTC

clone_size: -
v_call: TRBV7-9
j_call: TRBJ2-7
d_call: -
cdr3_aa: CASGQLAYEQYF
cdr3_nt: TGTGCCAGTGGACAGTTAGCCTACGAGCAGTACTTC

clone_size: -
v_call: TRBV14
j_call: TRBJ1-1
d_call: -
cdr3_aa: CASSQDQTGNTEAFF
cdr3_nt: TGTGCCAGCAGCCAAGATCAGACGGGGAACACTGAAGCTTTCTTT

clone_size: -
v_call: TRBV6-2/TRBV6-3
j_call: TRBJ2-2
d_call: -
cdr3_aa: CASSAGLNTGELFF
cdr3_nt: TGTGCCAGCAGTGCGGGTTTGAACACCGGGGAGCTGTTTTTT

clone_size: -
v_call: TRBV10-3
j_call: TRBJ1-2
d_call: TRBD1
cdr3_aa: CAIRGGQEGLGYTF
cdr3_nt: TGTGCCATTCGCGGTGGACAGGAGGGTCTTGGCTACACCTTC

clone_size: -
v_call: TRBV10-3
j_call: TRBJ2-1
d_call: -
cdr3_aa: CAISDLFQGNTYNEQFF
cdr3_nt: TGTGCCATCAGTGATCTATTTCAGGGAAACACCTACAATGAGCAGTTCTTC

clone_size: -
v_call: TRBV28
j_call: TRBJ1-2
d_call: -
cdr3_aa: CASSLGQYNYGYTF
cdr3_nt: TGTGCCAGCAGTTTAGGACAGTATAACTATGGCTACACCTTC

clone_size: -
v_call: TRBV29-1
j_call: TRBJ1-1
d_call: -
cdr3_aa: CSVERLLNTEAFF
cdr3_nt: TGCAGCGTTGAAAGACTCCTGAACACTGAAGCTTTCTTT

clone_size: -
v_call: TRBV6-1
j_call: TRBJ1-1
d_call: -
cdr3_aa: CASSEIGGTEAFF
cdr3_nt: TGTGCCAGCAGTGAAATCGGGGGGACTGAAGCTTTCTTT

clone_size: -
v_call: TRBV12-5
j_call: TRBJ1-2
d_call: TRBD1
cdr3_aa: CASGLVPGGTVLGGYTF
cdr3_nt: TGTGCTAGTGGTTTGGTACCGGGAGGGACAGTTTTGGGTGGCTACACCTTC

clone_size: -
v_call: TRBV28
j_call: TRBJ1-2
d_call: TRBD1
cdr3_aa: CASSSPGQAAGYGYTF
cdr3_nt: TGTGCCAGCAGTTCTCCGGGACAGGCCGCGGGTTATGGCTACACCTTC

clone_size: -
v_call: TRBV19
j_call: TRBJ2-3
d_call: -
cdr3_aa: CASSILPGFSSTDTQYF
cdr3_nt: TGTGCCAGTAGTATACTCCCGGGATTTTCTAGCACAGATACGCAGTATTTT

clone_size: -
v_call: TRBV7-9
j_call: TRBJ2-7
d_call: -
cdr3_aa: CASSRYGEQYF
cdr3_nt: TGTGCCAGCAGCCGCTACGGTGAGCAGTACTTC

clone_size: -
v_call: TRBV19
j_call: TRBJ2-3
d_call: -
cdr3_aa: CASTPRGRLSDTQYF
cdr3_nt: TGTGCCAGTACCCCGCGGGGACGGTTGTCCGATACGCAGTATTTT

clone_size: -
v_call: TRBV12-3/TRBV12-4
j_call: TRBJ2-7
d_call: -
cdr3_aa: CASSYGGRYEQYF
cdr3_nt: TGTGCCAGCAGTTATGGAGGGCGCTACGAGCAGTACTTC

clone_size: -
v_call: TRBV7-9
j_call: TRBJ1-2
d_call: TRBD1
cdr3_aa: CASSLVGQGQGYTF
cdr3_nt: TGTGCCAGCAGCTTAGTAGGACAGGGGCAAGGCTACACCTTC

clone_size: -
v_call: TRBV19
j_call: TRBJ1-1
d_call: TRBD1
cdr3_aa: CASSLQGGSTEAFF
cdr3_nt: TGTGCCAGTAGCCTACAGGGGGGGAGCACTGAAGCTTTCTTT

clone_size: -
v_call: TRBV7-2
j_call: TRBJ1-5
d_call: -
cdr3_aa: CASSPRRDQPQHF
cdr3_nt: TGTGCCAGCAGCCCTCGACGGGATCAGCCCCAGCATTTT

clone_size: -
v_call: TRBV3-1/TRBV3-2
j_call: TRBJ1-1
d_call: -
cdr3_aa: CASSLIDREAFF
cdr3_nt: TGTGCCAGCAGCCTGATCGACAGGGAAGCTTTCTTT

clone_size: -
v_call: TRBV12-3/TRBV12-4
j_call: TRBJ2-1
d_call: -
cdr3_aa: CASSSGKHNEQFF
cdr3_nt: TGTGCCAGCAGTTCAGGGAAGCACAATGAGCAGTTCTTC

clone_size: -
v_call: TRBV7-7
j_call: TRBJ2-5
d_call: TRBD2
cdr3_aa: CASSSGTSAGETQYF
cdr3_nt: TGTGCCAGCAGCTCCGGGACTAGCGCCGGGGAGACCCAGTACTTC

clone_size: -
v_call: TRBV3-1/TRBV3-2
j_call: TRBJ2-5
d_call: TRBD2
cdr3_aa: CASSRFGLAGDHQETQYF
cdr3_nt: TGTGCCAGCAGCCGATTCGGACTAGCGGGGGATCACCAAGAGACCCAGTACTTC

clone_size: once
v_call: TRBV30
j_call: TRBJ2-1
d_call: -
cdr3_aa: CAWSVDAGNEQFF
cdr3_nt: TGTGCCTGGAGTGTTGATGCGGGTAATGAGCAGTTCTTC

clone_size: -
v_call: TRBV19
j_call: TRBJ1-1
d_call: -
cdr3_aa: CASSMYAVNTEAFF
cdr3_nt: TGTGCCAGTAGTATGTATGCGGTGAACACTGAAGCTTTCTTT

clone_size: once
v_call: TRBV7-9
j_call: TRBJ2-3
d_call: -
cdr3_aa: CASSPRGLLTTDTQYF
cdr3_nt: TGTGCCAGCAGCCCGCGGGGGCTATTAACCACAGATACGCAGTATTTT

clone_size: -
v_call: TRBV7-3
j_call: TRBJ2-5
d_call: -
cdr3_aa: CASSLTSAGERETQYF
cdr3_nt: TGTGCCAGCAGCTTAACCTCTGCGGGCGAACGAGAGACCCAGTACTTC

clone_size: -
v_call: TRBV2
j_call: TRBJ2-5
d_call: TRBD2
cdr3_aa: CASRNPGLQETQYF
cdr3_nt: TGTGCCAGCAGGAATCCGGGACTACAAGAGACCCAGTACTTC

clone_size: -
v_call: TRBV6-1
j_call: TRBJ1-2
d_call: -
cdr3_aa: CASSEPLGRNYGYTF
cdr3_nt: TGTGCCAGCAGTGAACCCTTGGGCAGAAACTATGGCTACACCTTC

clone_size: -
v_call: TRBV6-2/TRBV6-3
j_call: TRBJ1-1
d_call: -
cdr3_aa: CASSYSEQGRLNTEAFF
cdr3_nt: TGTGCCAGCAGTTACTCCGAACAGGGAAGGTTGAACACTGAAGCTTTCTTT

clone_size: -
v_call: TRBV5-4
j_call: TRBJ2-7
d_call: TRBD1
cdr3_aa: CASSLVQGASDEQYF
cdr3_nt: TGTGCCAGCAGCTTGGTACAGGGGGCATCCGACGAGCAGTACTTC

clone_size: -
v_call: TRBV28
j_call: TRBJ1-2
d_call: -
cdr3_aa: CATRGVDYGYTF
cdr3_nt: TGTGCCACCCGGGGGGTAGACTATGGCTACACCTTC

clone_size: -
v_call: TRBV24-1
j_call: TRBJ2-5
d_call: -
cdr3_aa: CATSDLQSVDF
cdr3_nt: TGTGCCACCAGTGATTTGCAGAGCGTCGACTTC

clone_size: -
v_call: TRBV29-1
j_call: TRBJ2-1
d_call: -
cdr3_aa: CSGIDKSEQFF
cdr3_nt: TGCAGCGGGATTGACAAGTCGGAGCAGTTCTTC

clone_size: -
v_call: TRBV5-6
j_call: TRBJ1-1
d_call: -
cdr3_aa: CASSVMSGAEAFF
cdr3_nt: TGTGCCAGCAGCGTAATGAGCGGGGCTGAAGCTTTCTTT

clone_size: -
v_call: TRBV30
j_call: TRBJ1-3
d_call: -
cdr3_aa: CAWTTGRRGNTIYF
cdr3_nt: TGTGCCTGGACCACAGGGCGTCGGGGAAACACCATATATTTT